This TCR beta chain was recovered during a study of cytomegalovirus exposure and HLA in healthy donors. A multiplex PCR was run with 60 Vbeta primers and 13 Jbeta primers. The method was immunoSEQ multiplex PCR; TCRdb's version includes in-frame clones alone and lacks a portion of them. This table has over 150,000 clones, approximately 77% appearing once. The count of this clone is one. Its specificity is not known. The V gene end was trimmed by 4 bases and the J gene end by 1 base; junction bases not matched to a gene: 10. The CDR3 runs to 16 residues. Germline CDR1 and CDR2: SGHRS and YFSETQ. The study's findings and limits: Productive status was seen about 87% or about 30% of the time for most TCR beta V segments in an earlier analysis. The study designated roughly 160 TCR beta chains cytomegalovirus-associated. One variant, a missense change in DCLRE1C, was linked in a later analysis to TCR beta V- and J-gene trimming. The availability of immune exposure information extended only to CMV serostatus.

The source of this sequence is a man younger than 30 in good health and CMV-seronegative. The chain is built from TRBV5-1 and TRBJ2-7; 8 bases match TRBD2. Sequencing input: PBMCs. The CDR3 loop reads CASSPSLVAGSYEQYF. For the CDR3, the DNA is TGCGCCAGCAGCCCTTCGTTGGTAGCGGGGTCCTACGAGCAGTACTTC.